This T cell receptor (beta chain) came from a study of CD4 and CD8 cells across lung adenocarcinoma regions. TCRdb used MiXCR to reprocess the PCR reads, holding one entry per CDR3 protein. The sample includes around 10,000 distinct CDR3 sequences, 35% to 50% of them seen just once. The V gene lost 6 bases and the J gene lost 0 bases, with 11 bases spanning the gap. CDR3 length: 14 residues. The germline V gene encodes CDR1 SGHRS and CDR2 YFSETQ. The sample comprised CD4+ T cells from the margin of a lung tumor. This TCR was sampled from a female donor with lung adenocarcinoma. The CD4 and CD8 labels of this study may be unreliable. The V gene is TRBV5-1, the J gene TRBJ2-3, with D unresolved. This CDR3 reads CASKVGPSTDTQYF. CDR3 coding DNA: TGCGCCAGCAAAGTCGGACCTAGCACAGATACGCAGTATTTT.